What follows describes a single T cell receptor (beta chain). Antigen specificity is unknown. Amplification used 60 Vbeta primers and 13 Jbeta primers. Method: immunoSEQ multiplex PCR; TCRdb's copy keeps in-frame clones and lacks some. This table lists more than 85,000 clones. The source of the sample is a study of cytomegalovirus exposure and HLA in healthy donors. Points from the study as a whole: In a later analysis, approximately 18,000 TCR beta sequences were associated with HLA alleles at 0.05 false discovery rate. Diagnosis of cytomegalovirus status made by the classifier reportedly showed high specificity and sensitivity. Later findings reportedly placed an Asian-associated ancestry cluster below the approximately 700-donor mean for N-insertions. Later on, an analysis showed TCR association rates differing by HLA locus, with DRB1 the most and HLA-C the fewest.

This clonotype originated in a girl between 10 and 17 years old in good health and CMV-seropositive. The sequencing sample was made of PBMCs.

CDR3 bases: TGTGCCAGCAGCTTAGCTGGACTAGCGGGGGGGCACACCGGGGAGCTGTTTTTT. Its protein product is CASSLAGLAGGHTGELFF. The chain employs TRBV11-2 and TRBJ2-2, with 15 positions matching TRBD2. V shed 1 base, J shed 3 bases, and the junction held 3 bases outside the gene matches. The germline CDR1 and CDR2 sequences are SGHAT and FQNNGV. The CDR3 extends over 18 amino acids.